One sample yielded the 9 T cell receptor beta chains listed below, sequenced in a study of T cells after yellow fever vaccination. TCRdb reanalysed the 5' RACE reads using MiXCR and keeps one entry per CDR3 protein. This table has 300,000 to 400,000 distinct CDR3 sequences, roughly 4% appearing once. Material: PBMCs, obtained 5 days after the yellow fever booster vaccination. The receptor source for this set is a man aged 18 to 30 who received the YFV17D yellow fever vaccine.

The chain recombines TRBV2 with TRBJ2-5; 11 nucleotides line up with TRBD2. The CDR3 length is 12 residues. Germline V gene data show CDR1 as SNHLY and CDR2 as FYNNEI. Trimming at V came to 9 bases and at J to 3 bases, leaving 0 bases not matched to a gene. CDR3 bases: TGTGCCAGGACTAGCGGGGAAGAGACCCAGTACTTC. Protein product: CARTSGEETQYF.

The rearrangement uses TRBV23-1 and TRBJ2-4; 7 bases are shared with TRBD1. TRBV23-1 is labeled an ORF, and its function is uncertain. Trimming removed 7 bases from V and 7 bases from J; junction bases left unmatched: 7. The CDR3 consists of 13 residues. The CDR3 protein is CASTQGETNIQYF. CDR3 DNA: TGCGCCAGCACCCAGGGGGAGACGAACATTCAGTACTTC.

The table lists this clonotype with many counts. V and J are TRBV6-2 or TRBV6-3 and TRBJ2-3, with unresolved D. This CDR3 has 15 residues. The V gene's germline CDR1 is MNHEY and CDR2 SVGEGT. The germline V and J ends were trimmed by 4 bases and 0 bases, with 11 bases remaining between them. The CDR3 spells CASSFGPDSTDTQYF. CDR3 sequence (DNA): TGTGCCAGCAGTTTCGGGCCAGATAGCACAGATACGCAGTATTTT.

This clonotype has a count of ten or more. The rearrangement joins TRBV10-3 to TRBJ2-1, with D possibly being TRBD2 (6 bases). The CDR3 length is 13 residues. Germline V CDR1 and CDR2: ENHRY, SYGVKD. V lost 7 bases and J lost 4, with 11 bases in between. CDR3 DNA sequence: TGTGCCATCACGGGCGGGGAGTACAATGAGCAGTTCTTC. This sequence encodes CAITGGEYNEQFF.

The chain is built from TRBV6-2 or TRBV6-3 and TRBJ1-4, with D tentatively TRBD1 (5 bases). V dropped 8 bases and J dropped 6 bases, with 13 bases sitting between them. The CDR3 extends over 13 amino acids. Germline CDR1 is MNHEY and CDR2 is SVGEGT. The CDR3 DNA reads as TGTGCCAGCGCCCGGGGGGGAGATGAAAAACTGTTTTTT. This translates into CASARGGDEKLFF.

This clonotype was found many times. The chain uses TRBV12-3 or TRBV12-4 and TRBJ2-3; D ambiguous. The ends were cut back, 1 base at V and 0 bases at J, with 8 bases in the middle. The CDR3 consists of 15 residues. CDR3 bases: TGTGCCAGCAGTTTAGAAGGAACTAGCACAGATACGCAGTATTTT. It specifies CASSLEGTSTDTQYF.

This chain uses TRBV5-1 with TRBJ2-6; TRBD1 aligns across 10 bases. The germline CDR1 and CDR2 sequences are SGHRS and YFSETQ. V was clipped by 0 bases and J by 2 bases; unmatched bases: 11. This CDR3 has 20 residues. The DNA of the CDR3 is TGCGCCAGCAGCTTGGAGGACAGGGGGACCTTCCCCACTGGGGCCAACGTCCTGACTTTC. Translation: CASSLEDRGTFPTGANVLTF.

The genes are TRBV2 and TRBJ1-2; no clear D. Germline V gene sequence: CDR1 SNHLY, CDR2 FYNNEI. CDR3 length: 13 residues. V was shortened by 2 bases and J by 10 bases, with 14 bases between the two germline ends. CDR3 nucleotide sequence: TGTGCCAGCAGTGAAAGTCCTGGTAGCGACTACACCTTC. As protein: CASSESPGSDYTF.

The V call is TRBV5-1, the J call TRBJ2-1; a possible D gene is TRBD2 (7 bases). This CDR3 region has 19 residues. The germline CDR1 and CDR2 sequences are SGHRS and YFSETQ. The V gene lost 2 bases and the J gene lost 3 bases, with 24 bases spanning the gap. Written as DNA, the CDR3 is TGCGCCAGCAGCTTCGTCCAGGGGAGGGTCCTCACCGGCTACAATGAGCAGTTCTTC. Translation gives CASSFVQGRVLTGYNEQFF.